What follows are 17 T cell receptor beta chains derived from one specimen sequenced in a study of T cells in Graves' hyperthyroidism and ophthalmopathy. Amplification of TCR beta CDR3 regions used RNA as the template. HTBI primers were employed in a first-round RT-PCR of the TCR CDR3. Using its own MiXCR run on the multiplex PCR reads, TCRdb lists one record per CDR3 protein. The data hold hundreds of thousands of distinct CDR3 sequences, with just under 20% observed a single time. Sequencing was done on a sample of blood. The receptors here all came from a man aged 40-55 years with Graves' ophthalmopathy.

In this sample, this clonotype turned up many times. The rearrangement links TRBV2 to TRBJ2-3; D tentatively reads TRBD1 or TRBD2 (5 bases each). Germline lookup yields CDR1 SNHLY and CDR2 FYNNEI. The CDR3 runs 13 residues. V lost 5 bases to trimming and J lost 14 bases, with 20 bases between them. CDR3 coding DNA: TGTGCCAGCAGTACCGGGACCCTCCGGCGCGGGTATTTT. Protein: CASSTGTLRRGYF.

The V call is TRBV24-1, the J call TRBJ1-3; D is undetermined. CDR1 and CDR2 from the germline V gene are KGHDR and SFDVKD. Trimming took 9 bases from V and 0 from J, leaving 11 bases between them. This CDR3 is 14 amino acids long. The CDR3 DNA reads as TGTGCCACCCTTTACAGAGACTCTGGAAACACCATATATTTT. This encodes CATLYRDSGNTIYF.

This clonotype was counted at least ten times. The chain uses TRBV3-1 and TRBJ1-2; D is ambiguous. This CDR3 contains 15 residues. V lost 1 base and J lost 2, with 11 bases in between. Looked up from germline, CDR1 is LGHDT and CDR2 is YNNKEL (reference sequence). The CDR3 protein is CASSQVSAGNYGYTF. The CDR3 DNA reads TGTGCCAGCAGCCAAGTTAGCGCCGGAAACTATGGCTACACCTTC.

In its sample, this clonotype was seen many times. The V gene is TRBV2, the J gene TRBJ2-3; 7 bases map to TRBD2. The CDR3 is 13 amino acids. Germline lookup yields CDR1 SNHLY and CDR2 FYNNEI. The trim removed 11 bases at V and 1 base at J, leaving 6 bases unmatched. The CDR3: CAGRSGGTDTQYF. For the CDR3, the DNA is TGTGCCGGAAGAAGCGGGGGCACAGATACGCAGTATTTT.

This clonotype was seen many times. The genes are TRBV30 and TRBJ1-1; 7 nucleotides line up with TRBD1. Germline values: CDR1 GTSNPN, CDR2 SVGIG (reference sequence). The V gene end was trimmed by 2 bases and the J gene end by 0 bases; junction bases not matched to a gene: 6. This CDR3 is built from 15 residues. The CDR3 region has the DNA TGTGCCTGGAGTCTTACGGGACAGCTGAACACTGAAGCTTTCTTT. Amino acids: CAWSLTGQLNTEAFF.

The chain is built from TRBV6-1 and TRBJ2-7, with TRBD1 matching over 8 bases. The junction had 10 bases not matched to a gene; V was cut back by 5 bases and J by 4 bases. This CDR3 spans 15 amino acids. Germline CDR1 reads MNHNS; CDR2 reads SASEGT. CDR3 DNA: TGTGCCAGCAGTCCCCGGACAGGGATTGTTTACGAGCAGTACTTC. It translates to CASSPRTGIVYEQYF.

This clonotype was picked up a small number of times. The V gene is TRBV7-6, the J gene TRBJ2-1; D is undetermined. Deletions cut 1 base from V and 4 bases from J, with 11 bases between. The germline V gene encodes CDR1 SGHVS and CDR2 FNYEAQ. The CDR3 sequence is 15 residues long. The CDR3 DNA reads TGTGCCAGCAGCTTAGGTCGAGGCAGATACAATGAGCAGTTCTTC. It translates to CASSLGRGRYNEQFF.

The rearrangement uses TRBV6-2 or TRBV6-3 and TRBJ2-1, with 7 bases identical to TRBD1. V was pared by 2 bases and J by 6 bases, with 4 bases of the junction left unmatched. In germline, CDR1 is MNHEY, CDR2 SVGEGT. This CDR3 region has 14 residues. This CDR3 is CASSYKGAGNEQFF. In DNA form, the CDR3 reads TGTGCCAGCAGTTACAAGGGGGCGGGCAATGAGCAGTTCTTC.

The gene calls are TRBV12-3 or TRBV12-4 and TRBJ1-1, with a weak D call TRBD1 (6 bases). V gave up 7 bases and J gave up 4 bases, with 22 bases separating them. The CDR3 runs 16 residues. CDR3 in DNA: TGTGCCAGCACCGAGATGGGGGGGGCCAGCTTCACTGAAGCTTTCTTT. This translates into CASTEMGGASFTEAFF.

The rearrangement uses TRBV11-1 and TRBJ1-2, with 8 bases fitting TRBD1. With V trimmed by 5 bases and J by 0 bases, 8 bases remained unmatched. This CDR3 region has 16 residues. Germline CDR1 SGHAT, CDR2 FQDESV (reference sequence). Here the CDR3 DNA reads TGTGCCAGCAGCATGGACAGGGCCCTTCCTAACTATGGCTACACCTTC. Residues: CASSMDRALPNYGYTF.

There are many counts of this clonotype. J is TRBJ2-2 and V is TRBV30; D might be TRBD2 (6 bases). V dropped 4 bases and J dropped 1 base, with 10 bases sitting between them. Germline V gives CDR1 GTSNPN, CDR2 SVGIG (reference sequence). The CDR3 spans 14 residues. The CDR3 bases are TGTGCCTGGAATCGGGACTGGAACACCGGGGAGCTGTTTTTT. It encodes CAWNRDWNTGELFF.

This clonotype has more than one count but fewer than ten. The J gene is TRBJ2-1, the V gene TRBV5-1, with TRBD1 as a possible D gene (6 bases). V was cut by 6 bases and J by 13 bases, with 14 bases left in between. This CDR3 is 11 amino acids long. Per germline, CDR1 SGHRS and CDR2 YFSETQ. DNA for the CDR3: TGCGCCAGCAAAGATACACAGGGTCAGTTCTTC. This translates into CASKDTQGQFF.

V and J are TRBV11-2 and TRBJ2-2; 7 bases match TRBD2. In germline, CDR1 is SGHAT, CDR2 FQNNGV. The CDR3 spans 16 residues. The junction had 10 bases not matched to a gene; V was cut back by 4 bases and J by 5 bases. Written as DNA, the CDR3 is TGTGCCAGCAGCTCCGGACTAGGTCTATCTACCGGGGAGCTGTTTTTT. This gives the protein CASSSGLGLSTGELFF.

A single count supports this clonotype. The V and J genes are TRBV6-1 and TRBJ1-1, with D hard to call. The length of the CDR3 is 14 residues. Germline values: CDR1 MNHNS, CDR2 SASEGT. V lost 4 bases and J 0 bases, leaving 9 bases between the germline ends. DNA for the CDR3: TGTGCCAGCAGTGCCAACAGATTGAACACTGAAGCTTTCTTT. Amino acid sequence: CASSANRLNTEAFF.

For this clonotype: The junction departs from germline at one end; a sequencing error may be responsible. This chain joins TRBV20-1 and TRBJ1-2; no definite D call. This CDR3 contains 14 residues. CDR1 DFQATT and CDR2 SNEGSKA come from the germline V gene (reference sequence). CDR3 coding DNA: TGCAGTGCTGGAGAAGATAGGGCTCACTATGGCTACACCTTC. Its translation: CSAGEDRAHYGYTF.

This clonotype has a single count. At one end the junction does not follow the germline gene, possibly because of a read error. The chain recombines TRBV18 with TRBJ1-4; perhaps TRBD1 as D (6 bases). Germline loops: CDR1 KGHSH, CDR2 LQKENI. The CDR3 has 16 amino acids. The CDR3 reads CASSLQQGHGNEELFF. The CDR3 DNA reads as TGTGCCAGCTCCCTGCAGCAGGGGCACGGTAATGAAGAACTGTTTTTT.

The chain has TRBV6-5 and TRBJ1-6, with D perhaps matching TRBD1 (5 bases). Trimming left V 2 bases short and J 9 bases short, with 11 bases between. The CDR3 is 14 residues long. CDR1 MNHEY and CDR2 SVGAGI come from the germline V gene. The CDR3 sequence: CASSYLGRASPLHF. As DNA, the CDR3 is TGTGCCAGCAGTTACCTCGGCAGGGCTTCACCCCTCCACTTT.